The 3 T cell receptor beta chains below were found in one sample sequenced in a study of T cell responses to AZD1222 COVID-19 vaccine. Sequencing was performed with immunoSEQ multiplex PCR; in TCRdb, only in-frame clones are kept and a portion is missing. The data hold about 100,000 clones, with about 89% observed a single time. Here the sequenced sample was peripheral blood, taken 28 days after the second dose of the MenACWY control vaccine. The origin of the receptors is an adult who received the MenACWY meningococcal vaccine as a control.

This rearrangement joins TRBV6-6 to TRBJ2-3, with D perhaps matching TRBD2 (5 bases). The V end was cut by 10 bases, the J end by 0 bases, with 17 bases between. CDR1 is MNHNY, CDR2 SVGAGI, per germline (reference sequence). This CDR3 has 15 amino acids. CDR3 in amino acids: CAITPWAGSTDTQYF. In DNA, the CDR3 is TGTGCCATCACCCCATGGGCGGGCAGCACAGATACGCAGTATTTT.

This clone turned up a few times. V gene TRBV9 combines with J gene TRBJ2-1; 10 nucleotides line up with TRBD2. In germline, CDR1 is SGDLS, CDR2 YYNGEE. V shed 3 bases, J shed 5 bases, and the junction held 5 bases outside the gene matches. The CDR3 is made up of 15 amino acids. CDR3 loop: CASSALAGDNNEQFF. The CDR3 bases are TGTGCCAGCAGCGCCCTAGCGGGGGACAACAATGAGCAGTTCTTC.

V is TRBV5-4 and J is TRBJ2-7; 9 bases match TRBD1. The CDR3 runs 17 residues. CDR1 is SGHNT, CDR2 YYREEE, per germline (reference sequence). Germline trimming cut 0 bases from V and 0 bases from J; bases unmatched to any gene: 7. CDR3 coding DNA: TGTGCCAGCAGCTTGGGGATGACAGGGGGACCCTCCTACGAGCAGTACTTC. This translates into CASSLGMTGGPSYEQYF.